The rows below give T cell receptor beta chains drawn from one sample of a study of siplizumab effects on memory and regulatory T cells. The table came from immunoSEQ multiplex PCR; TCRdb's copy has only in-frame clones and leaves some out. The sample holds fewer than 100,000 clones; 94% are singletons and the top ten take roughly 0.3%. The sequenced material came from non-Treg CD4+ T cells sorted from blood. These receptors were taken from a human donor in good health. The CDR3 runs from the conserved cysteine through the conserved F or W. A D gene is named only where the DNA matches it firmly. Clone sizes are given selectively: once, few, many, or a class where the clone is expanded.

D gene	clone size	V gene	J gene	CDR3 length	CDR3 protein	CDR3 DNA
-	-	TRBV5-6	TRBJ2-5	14	CASSFFGDQETQYF	TGTGCCAGCAGCTTTTTTGGGGACCAAGAGACCCAGTACTTC
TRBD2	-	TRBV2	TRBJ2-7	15	CASSEQAGGLDEQYF	TGTGCCAGCAGTGAACAGGCGGGAGGGCTCGACGAGCAGTACTTC
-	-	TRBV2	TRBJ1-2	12	CASKAQGSGYTF	TGTGCCAGCAAAGCCCAGGGAAGCGGCTACACCTTC
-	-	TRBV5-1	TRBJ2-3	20	CASSATPPGAGAGSTDTQYF	TGCGCCAGCAGCGCAACCCCCCCGGGGGCGGGAGCGGGAAGCACAGATACGCAGTATTTT
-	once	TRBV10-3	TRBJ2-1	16	CAISVGGAETYNEQFF	TGTGCCATCAGTGTAGGGGGGGCGGAGACCTACAATGAGCAGTTCTTC
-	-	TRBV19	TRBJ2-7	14	CASGRAASSSEQYF	TGTGCCAGTGGCCGAGCAGCCTCCTCATCCGAGCAGTACTTC
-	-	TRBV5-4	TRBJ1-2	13	CASSIPGAHGYTF	TGTGCCAGCAGCATCCCAGGGGCCCATGGCTACACCTTC
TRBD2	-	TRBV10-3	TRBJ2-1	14	CAISLSSGSDEQFF	TGTGCCATCAGTCTTTCTAGCGGGAGCGATGAGCAGTTCTTC
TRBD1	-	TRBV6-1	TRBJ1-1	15	CASSPLGQGETEAFF	TGTGCCAGCAGTCCATTGGGACAGGGCGAAACTGAAGCTTTCTTT
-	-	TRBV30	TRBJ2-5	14	CAWSDSRGQETQYF	TGTGCCTGGAGTGACTCCAGGGGTCAAGAGACCCAGTACTTC
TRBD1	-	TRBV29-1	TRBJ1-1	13	CSGVTGGNTEAFF	TGCAGCGGAGTCACAGGGGGGAACACTGAAGCTTTCTTT
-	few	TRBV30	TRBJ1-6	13	CAWSRSRDSPLHF	TGTGCCTGGAGTCGATCGAGGGATTCACCCCTCCACTTT
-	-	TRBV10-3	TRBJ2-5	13	CAISDGVGETQYF	TGTGCCATCAGCGACGGGGTTGGGGAGACCCAGTACTTC
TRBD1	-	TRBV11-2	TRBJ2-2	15	CASRRDRGRGGELFF	TGTGCCAGCAGACGGGACAGGGGGCGCGGCGGGGAGCTGTTTTTT
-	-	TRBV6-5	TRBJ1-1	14	CASSYRGMNTEAFF	TGTGCCAGCAGTTATAGGGGAATGAACACTGAAGCTTTCTTT
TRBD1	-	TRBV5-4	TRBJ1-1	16	CASSTPYRGRNTEAFF	TGTGCCAGCAGCACTCCCTACAGGGGGCGGAACACTGAAGCTTTCTTT
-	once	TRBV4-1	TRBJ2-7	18	CASRKPPPAGLSSYEQYF	TGCGCCAGCAGAAAACCTCCTCCGGCGGGTTTGAGCTCCTACGAGCAGTACTTC
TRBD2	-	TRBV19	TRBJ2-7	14	CASSIRTSYGEQYF	TGTGCCAGTAGTATAAGGACTAGTTATGGCGAGCAGTACTTC
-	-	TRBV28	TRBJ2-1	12	CASSLTYNEQFF	TGTGCCAGCAGTTTAACCTACAATGAGCAGTTCTTC
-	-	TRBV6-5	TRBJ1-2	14	CASSYAGRALGYTF	TGTGCCAGCAGTTACGCGGGCAGGGCCCTAGGCTACACCTTC